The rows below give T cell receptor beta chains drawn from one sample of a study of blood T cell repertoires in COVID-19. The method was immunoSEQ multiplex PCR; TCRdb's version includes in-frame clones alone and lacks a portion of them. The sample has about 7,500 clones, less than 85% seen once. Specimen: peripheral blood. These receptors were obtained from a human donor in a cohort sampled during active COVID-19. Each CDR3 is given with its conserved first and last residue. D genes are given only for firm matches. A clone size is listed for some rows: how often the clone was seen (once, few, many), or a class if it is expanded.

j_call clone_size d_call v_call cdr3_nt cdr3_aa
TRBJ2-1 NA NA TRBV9 TGTGCCAGCAGCGTAGGGGGAAATGGAGGGAAAAAGCAGTTCTTC CASSVGGNGGKKQFF
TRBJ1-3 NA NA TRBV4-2 TGTGCCAGCAGCCAACCTCCCACGGGGGTCTCTGGAAACACCATATATTTT CASSQPPTGVSGNTIYF
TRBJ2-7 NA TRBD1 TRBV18 TGTGCCAGCTCCCGGGACAGGGGCTACGAGCAGTACTTC CASSRDRGYEQYF
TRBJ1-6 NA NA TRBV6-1 TGTGCCAGCAGTGACAGGGGATGGGGTTCACCCCTCCACTTT CASSDRGWGSPLHF
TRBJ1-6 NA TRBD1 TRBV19 TGTGCCAGTACCACCGACAGGGGCTCTGGAATCTCCTATAATTCACCCCTCCACTTT CASTTDRGSGISYNSPLHF
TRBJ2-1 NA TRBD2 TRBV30 TGTGCCTGGAACCTGAATCCTAGCGGAGAGCAGTTCTTC CAWNLNPSGEQFF
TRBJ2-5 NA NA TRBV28 TGTGCCAGCAGTCCACTCCGGGTCGCCAAGGAGACCCAGTACTTC CASSPLRVAKETQYF
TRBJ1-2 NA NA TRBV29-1 TGCAGCGTTGGGACCCAGGGGTATGGCTACACCTTC CSVGTQGYGYTF
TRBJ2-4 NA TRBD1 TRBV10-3 TGTGCCATCAGTGGCACGGAAGGACAGGGCATTCAGTACTTC CAISGTEGQGIQYF
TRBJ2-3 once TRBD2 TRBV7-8 TGTGCCAGCAGCTTTATGGCCCGTAGCGGGATTTATAGCACAGATACGCAGTATTTT CASSFMARSGIYSTDTQYF